The 27 T cell receptor beta chains below were found in one sample sequenced in a study of blood T cell repertoires in COVID-19 (dated by TCRdb to 2018 to 2021). Libraries were built with the immunoSEQ multiplex PCR assay. This is the immuneACCESS table as TCRdb keeps it, with only in-frame sequences that have V and J called. A part of the clones is gone; compared with another copy, unresolved V genes explain less than half, and the rest is unexplained. In all, the sample holds around 140,000 clones, and about 86% of those were seen once. The ten largest make up 2.4% of the sample. The specimen was PBMCs or T cells enriched from blood (not recorded which). Receptor source: a middle-aged man with acute COVID-19.

This clone was seen a handful of times. This sequence joins TRBV3-1 (or the pseudogene TRBV3-2) and TRBJ1-2; TRBD1 agrees at 8 bases. The junction had 3 bases not matched to a gene; V was cut back by 4 bases and J by 5 bases. CDR3 size: 13 residues. Germline loops: CDR1 LGHDT, CDR2 YNNKEL (reference sequence). The CDR3 sequence: CASSRQGIYGYTF. CDR3 in DNA: TGTGCCAGCAGCCGACAGGGGATATATGGCTACACCTTC.

This clone was counted only a few times. J is TRBJ2-5 and V is TRBV2, with D unresolved. In germline, CDR1 is SNHLY, CDR2 FYNNEI. Trimming pared 3 bases from V and 4 bases from J, leaving 6 bases between. This CDR3 spans 12 amino acids. The CDR3 here is CASSDSGETQYF. The CDR3 DNA is TGTGCCAGCAGTGACAGTGGAGAGACCCAGTACTTC.

This sequence joins TRBV29-1 and TRBJ2-5; D possibly corresponds to TRBD1 (6 bases). CDR3 length: 12 amino acids. In germline, CDR1 is SQVTM, CDR2 ANQGSEA. V lost 3 bases to trimming and J lost 4 bases, with 9 bases between them. The CDR3 here is CSVEDSVETQYF. In nucleotides, the CDR3 is TGCAGCGTTGAGGACAGTGTAGAGACCCAGTACTTC.

The CDR3 is CASRGTSAGSGELFF. The CDR3 DNA reads TGTGCCAGCAGGGGGACTAGTGCGGGGTCCGGGGAGCTGTTTTTT. The genes are TRBV6-5 and TRBJ2-2, with TRBD2 matching over 8 bases. This CDR3 region has 15 residues. CDR1 is MNHEY and CDR2 is SVGAGI in the germline V gene. The ends lost 6 bases at V and 6 bases at J; junction bases unmatched: 9.

This chain connects TRBV10-2 to TRBJ1-5, with a weak D call TRBD1 (5 bases). CDR1 is WSHSY, CDR2 SAAADI, per germline. CDR3 size: 13 residues. Trimming left V 7 bases short and J 1 base short, with 8 bases between. Here the CDR3 reads CASTQGSNQPQHF. The CDR3 DNA follows: TGCGCCAGCACCCAGGGCAGCAATCAGCCCCAGCATTTT.

The chain has TRBV20-1 and TRBJ2-1; possible D gene TRBD1, 5 bases. This CDR3 contains 10 residues. CDR1 DFQATT and CDR2 SNEGSKA come from the germline V gene (reference sequence). The CDR3 sequence: CRPSGNEQFF. CDR3 bases: TGCAGGCCCTCAGGGAATGAGCAGTTCTTC.

This chain links TRBV5-1 with TRBJ2-3; TRBD1 aligns across 9 bases. Germline V gene lookup returns CDR1 SGHRS and CDR2 YFSETQ. V lost 6 bases and J lost 3; bases outside the gene matches: 8. The CDR3 sequence is 15 residues long. The CDR3 protein is CASTGGQGGTDTQYF. CDR3 DNA sequence: TGCGCCAGCACCGGGGGACAGGGTGGGACAGATACGCAGTATTTT.

The chain links TRBV19 to TRBJ1-1; 7 bases match TRBD1. Germline lookup yields CDR1 LNHDA and CDR2 SQIVND (reference sequence). The V gene end was trimmed by 3 bases and the J gene end by 0 bases; junction bases not matched to a gene: 7. CDR3 length: 16 residues. The CDR3 protein is CASSMWTGAMNTEAFF. DNA of the CDR3: TGTGCCAGTAGTATGTGGACAGGCGCAATGAACACTGAAGCTTTCTTT.

This chain joins TRBV19 and TRBJ1-1, with D uncertain. Deletions cut 10 bases from V and 8 bases from J, with 17 bases between. The CDR3 runs 12 residues. Germline CDR1 and CDR2: LNHDA and SQIVND (reference sequence). The CDR3 DNA reads as TGTGCCACTTCAGGAAGGCAGACCGAAGCTTTCTTT. Residues: CATSGRQTEAFF.

This clone was seen more than once but under ten times. CDR3 region: CASSPGQSNSPLHF. The CDR3 region has the DNA TGTGCCAGCAGCCCAGGACAGTCGAATTCACCCCTCCACTTT. This chain links TRBV5-8 with TRBJ1-6; possibly TRBD1 for D (6 bases). From germline, CDR1 is SGHTS and CDR2 YDEGEE. This CDR3 spans 14 amino acids. V dropped 4 bases and J dropped 7 bases, with 12 bases sitting between them.

This chain joins TRBV7-3 and TRBJ2-2; perhaps TRBD2 as D (6 bases). Deletions cut 5 bases from V and 3 bases from J, with 10 bases between. From germline, CDR1 is SGHTA and CDR2 FQGTGA. CDR3 length: 14 residues. CDR3: CASSPGVYTGELFF. The CDR3 region has the DNA TGTGCCAGCAGCCCGGGAGTCTACACCGGGGAGCTGTTTTTT.

V gene TRBV7-8 combines with J gene TRBJ1-6; TRBD1 aligns across 8 bases. Per germline, CDR1 SGHVS and CDR2 FQNEAQ. The CDR3 sequence is 16 residues long. Unmatched junction bases numbered 14, after V lost 2 bases and J lost 14 bases. DNA for the CDR3: TGTGCCAGCAGCTTAATTTTCGGACAGGGACTTTGGACCCTCCACTTT. Its translation: CASSLIFGQGLWTLHF.

This chain uses TRBV24-1 with TRBJ2-2; no firm D call. V lost 1 base to trimming and J lost 2 bases, with 13 bases between them. This CDR3 comprises 17 residues. The germline CDR1 and CDR2 sequences are KGHDR and SFDVKD. CDR3 sequence reads: CATSDFKRNRNTGELFF. The CDR3 DNA reads as TGTGCCACCAGTGATTTCAAGAGAAACAGAAACACCGGGGAGCTGTTTTTT.

The chain has TRBV24-1 and TRBJ1-1, with D possibly TRBD1 on 5 matching bases. CDR3 length: 11 amino acids. Trimming left V 11 bases short and J 4 bases short, with 10 bases between. CDR1 KGHDR and CDR2 SFDVKD come from the germline V gene. The DNA for the CDR3 is TGTGCCATCTCGCAGGGCACTGAAGCTTTCTTT. Translating gives CAISQGTEAFF.

This clone showed up many times. The rearrangement links TRBV7-2 to TRBJ2-1; the match to TRBD2 covers 15 bases. With V trimmed by 2 bases and J by 8 bases, 10 bases remained unmatched. Germline CDR1 and CDR2: SGHTA and FQGNSA. This CDR3 has 18 amino acids. The CDR3: CASSLTSWTSGGVDEQFF. In DNA form, the CDR3 reads TGTGCCAGCAGCTTAACTTCTTGGACTAGCGGGGGGGTGGATGAGCAGTTCTTC.

The rearrangement joins TRBV10-2 to TRBJ2-3; no clear D gene. In germline, CDR1 is WSHSY, CDR2 SAAADI. V dropped 0 bases and J dropped 4 bases, with 5 bases sitting between them. The CDR3 extends over 13 amino acids. CDR3 sequence reads: CASSESSPDTQYF. In DNA form, the CDR3 reads TGCGCCAGCAGTGAGTCGAGCCCAGATACGCAGTATTTT.

The rearrangement links TRBV11-2 to TRBJ2-2, with 8 bases aligning to TRBD1. V was clipped by 3 bases and J by 7 bases; unmatched bases: 7. This CDR3 is built from 15 residues. Germline lookup yields CDR1 SGHAT and CDR2 FQNNGV. This chain's CDR3 is CASSFLRGRHGELFF. For the CDR3, the DNA is TGTGCCAGCAGCTTTCTCAGGGGGCGGCACGGGGAGCTGTTTTTT. Filled out from reference TRBV11-2 and TRBJ2-2, the complete variable domain reads EAGVAQSPRYKIIEKRQSVAFWCNPISGHATLYWYQQILGQGPKLLIQFQNNGVVDDSQLPKDRFSAERLKGVDSTLKIQPAKLEDSAVYLCASSFLRGRHGELFFGEGSRLTVL.

This clone was detected only once. The gene calls are TRBV19 and TRBJ2-5, with TRBD2 identical over 14 bases. The CDR3 length is 15 residues. The V segment lost 5 bases and the J segment 1 base; nucleotides outside the gene matches: 0. Germline loops: CDR1 LNHDA, CDR2 SQIVND (reference sequence). CDR3 loop: CASSGLAGGQETQYF. The DNA for the CDR3 is TGTGCCAGTAGTGGACTAGCGGGGGGCCAAGAGACCCAGTACTTC.

The chain couples TRBV2 to TRBJ1-1; D might be TRBD1 (6 bases). Germline lookup yields CDR1 SNHLY and CDR2 FYNNEI. This CDR3 contains 13 residues. V was cut by 4 bases and J by 6 bases, with 12 bases left in between. The CDR3 protein is CASSANSGAEAFF. As DNA, the CDR3 is TGTGCCAGCAGTGCCAACTCAGGGGCTGAAGCTTTCTTT. Using reference TRBV2 and TRBJ1-1 for the parts outside the CDR3, the full variable domain is EPEVTQTPSHQVTQMGQEVILRCVPISNHLYFYWYRQILGQKVEFLVSFYNNEISEKSEIFDDQFSVERPDGSNFTLKIRSTKLEDSAMYFCASSANSGAEAFFGQGTRLTVV.

This chain joins TRBV27 and TRBJ2-2; D may be TRBD2 (5 bases). The CDR3 is made up of 14 amino acids. With 3 bases removed from V and 8 bases from J, the gap between germline ends came to 13 bases. Germline V gene sequence: CDR1 MNHEY, CDR2 SMNVEV (reference sequence). The CDR3 loop reads CASSFGLLSGELFF. The CDR3 DNA follows: TGTGCCAGCAGTTTCGGACTGCTCTCTGGGGAGCTGTTTTTT.

This chain connects TRBV3-1 (or the pseudogene TRBV3-2) to TRBJ2-2, with D unresolved. V lost 1 base to trimming and J lost 4 bases, with 13 bases between them. This CDR3 spans 16 amino acids. Germline V gene data show CDR1 as LGHDT and CDR2 as YNNKEL (reference sequence). Here the CDR3 reads CASSQGDRVLTGELFF. The CDR3 DNA reads as TGTGCCAGCAGCCAAGGCGACCGGGTCCTCACCGGGGAGCTGTTTTTT.

The chain is built from TRBV5-8 and TRBJ2-7, with 8 positions matching TRBD2. CDR1 is SGHTS, CDR2 YDEGEE, per germline. With V trimmed by 5 bases and J by 10 bases, 14 bases remained unmatched. This CDR3 has 14 amino acids. In DNA, the CDR3 is TGTGCCAGCAGGACCTTGAGGCGGGAGGAACCCCAGTACTTC. It specifies CASRTLRREEPQYF.

There are a few counts of this clone. The chain carries TRBV6-5 and TRBJ2-1; 10 positions match TRBD2. The junction had 12 bases not matched to a gene; V was cut back by 6 bases and J by 10 bases. The CDR3 is 15 amino acids. Germline CDR1 is MNHEY and CDR2 is SVGAGI. DNA for the CDR3: TGTGCCAGCAGGCCCACTAGCGGGGCAACGGAAGAGCAGTTCTTC. Its translation: CASRPTSGATEEQFF.

This rearrangement joins TRBV30 to TRBJ1-1; TRBD1 agrees at 10 bases. V lost 4 bases, J lost 5 bases, and 22 bases stayed unmatched. CDR3 length: 19 amino acids. Germline values: CDR1 GTSNPN, CDR2 SVGIG (reference sequence). The DNA for the CDR3 is TGTGCCTGGAATCCCCCCCCGTTCGACAGGGGGCGGAGGGGAACTGAAGCTTTCTTT. It specifies CAWNPPPFDRGRRGTEAFF.

V usage is TRBV6-2 or TRBV6-3 and J usage is TRBJ2-7; 7 bases fit TRBD1. This CDR3 contains 16 residues. The V gene end was trimmed by 0 bases and the J gene end by 0 bases; junction bases not matched to a gene: 5. Germline-derived CDR1 and CDR2 are MNHEY and SVGEGT. CDR3 nucleotide sequence: TGTGCCAGCAGTTACTCGCGAGGGGGCGCCTCCTACGAGCAGTACTTC. Encoded protein: CASSYSRGGASYEQYF.

V is TRBV7-3 and J is TRBJ2-2; maybe TRBD2 (5 bases). Germline V gene lookup returns CDR1 SGHTA and CDR2 FQGTGA. Trimming removed 10 bases from V and 6 bases from J, with 18 bases in between. This CDR3 spans 14 amino acids. For the CDR3, the DNA is TGTGCCATCCCTATTGAGGGCTCTCCCGGGGAGCTGTTTTTT. As protein: CAIPIEGSPGELFF.

V gene TRBV27 combines with J gene TRBJ2-2; the D gene is possibly TRBD1 (5 bases). The germline V and J ends were trimmed by 7 bases and 1 base, with 13 bases remaining between them. The germline gives CDR1 MNHEY, CDR2 SMNVEV (reference sequence). The CDR3 has 15 amino acids. In nucleotides, the CDR3 is TGTGCCAGCACCCAGGGAAACGGGAACACCGGGGAGCTGTTTTTT. Protein sequence: CASTQGNGNTGELFF.